The 27 T cell receptor beta chains reported below all come from one sample, sequenced in a study of shared clonotypes between healthy human individuals. Sequencing used immunoSEQ multiplex PCR; TCRdb keeps in-frame clones, though not all of them. The sample lists around 2.1 million clones, about 94% occurring once. Sample: naive CD4+ T cells sorted from blood. Subset noted: CD45RA+ positively selected. These receptors came from a man aged 18 to 30 in good health.

For this clone: Different DNA sequences within this sample yield the same CDR3. The rearrangement links TRBV10-3 to TRBJ1-1; D call uncertain. The germline gives CDR1 ENHRY, CDR2 SYGVKD. Trimming removed 4 bases from V and 2 bases from J, with 8 bases in between. This CDR3 comprises 13 residues. CDR3 loop: CAISGSSNTEAFF. Here the CDR3 DNA reads TGTGCCATCAGTGGCAGTAGTAACACTGAAGCTTTCTTT.

The CDR3 loop is CASSSWNRVMNTEAFF. CDR3 DNA sequence: TGTGCCAGCAGCTCTTGGAACAGGGTCATGAACACTGAAGCTTTCTTT. The V call is TRBV5-4, the J call TRBJ1-1, with a tentative D call TRBD1 (6 bases). Germline CDR1 SGHNT, CDR2 YYREEE (reference sequence). CDR3 size: 16 residues. Trimming took 3 bases from V and 0 from J, leaving 15 bases between them.

This clone was recorded only once. V gene TRBV15 combines with J gene TRBJ2-7; TRBD1 might be the D (6 bases). The CDR3 is 14 residues long. Trimming pared 1 base from V and 2 bases from J, leaving 9 bases between. Germline CDR1 is LNHNV and CDR2 is YYDKDF (reference sequence). The CDR3 is CATSRGGQPYEQYF. The CDR3 DNA reads as TGTGCCACCAGCAGAGGCGGACAGCCCTACGAGCAGTACTTC. Full variable domain (outside the CDR3, taken from reference TRBV15 and TRBJ2-7): DAMVIQNPRYQVTQFGKPVTLSCSQTLNHNVMYWYQQKSSQAPKLLFHYYDKDFNNEADTPDNFQSRRPNTSFCFLDIRSPGLGDTAMYLCATSRGGQPYEQYFGPGTRLTVT.

The chain is built from TRBV5-4 and TRBJ2-3; tentatively, D is TRBD1 (5 bases). V lost 4 bases, J lost 1 base, and 10 bases lay in between. Per germline, CDR1 SGHNT and CDR2 YYREEE (reference sequence). The CDR3 extends over 14 amino acids. The CDR3 DNA reads as TGTGCCAGCAGCATCGACAGAGGCACAGATACGCAGTATTTT. Its protein is CASSIDRGTDTQYF.

This rearrangement joins TRBV7-6 to TRBJ2-2; 10 bases map to TRBD2. The CDR3 contains 15 residues. The germline gives CDR1 SGHVS, CDR2 FNYEAQ. Trimming cost V 1 base and J 9 bases; bases outside gene matches: 5. The CDR3 here is CASSLEAGGPRELFF. The CDR3 DNA sequence: TGTGCCAGCAGCTTAGAAGCGGGAGGGCCCCGGGAGCTGTTTTTT. Drawing the rest from reference TRBV7-6 and TRBJ2-2, the complete variable domain is GAGVSQSPRYKVTKRGQDVALRCDPISGHVSLYWYRQALGQGPEFLTYFNYEAQQDKSGLPNDRFSAERPEGSISTLTIQRTEQRDSAMYRCASSLEAGGPRELFFGEGSRLTVL.

Worth noting for this clone: Other DNA sequences within the sample encode an identical CDR3. The V and J genes are TRBV2 and TRBJ2-7; D remains unclear. Germline lookup yields CDR1 SNHLY and CDR2 FYNNEI. The ends were cut back, 6 bases at V and 3 bases at J, with 3 bases in the middle. CDR3 length: 10 residues. The CDR3 DNA reads TGTGCCAGCAGGAGCTACGAGCAGTACTTC. Encoded protein: CASRSYEQYF.

The J gene is TRBJ2-6, the V gene TRBV30; 7 bases align to TRBD1. Germline CDR1 is GTSNPN and CDR2 is SVGIG (reference sequence). V lost 7 bases, J lost 0 bases, and 9 bases stayed unmatched. This CDR3 region has 16 residues. CDR3 DNA: TGTGCCTATACGGGACAGCTAATCTCTGGGGCCAACGTCCTGACTTTC. Translation gives CAYTGQLISGANVLTF.

The chain couples TRBV15 to TRBJ1-6; 7 bases are a match to TRBD1. Germline-derived CDR1 and CDR2 are LNHNV and YYDKDF (reference sequence). The CDR3 has 17 residues. V lost 5 bases to trimming and J lost 4 bases; unmatched junction nucleotides: 11. The CDR3 loop is CATSGKGAEGYNSPLHF. The CDR3 coding sequence is TGTGCCACCAGCGGAAAGGGGGCCGAGGGATATAATTCACCCCTCCACTTT.

The V call is TRBV7-3, the J call TRBJ1-1, with D possibly matching TRBD1 (5 bases). CDR1 is SGHTA and CDR2 is FQGTGA in the germline V gene. With 2 bases removed from V and 0 bases from J, the gap between germline ends came to 10 bases. The CDR3 extends over 15 amino acids. The CDR3 region has the DNA TGTGCCAGCAGCTTAGATGGGGGACTGAACACTGAAGCTTTCTTT. Translation: CASSLDGGLNTEAFF.

The chain couples TRBV28 to TRBJ1-4, with no clear D. V lost 5 bases to trimming and J lost 4 bases, with 20 bases between them. The V gene's germline CDR1 is MDHEN and CDR2 SYDVKM. CDR3 length: 17 residues. The CDR3 is CASSPTYSVEDNEKLFF. The CDR3 bases are TGTGCCAGCAGTCCGACCTACTCAGTCGAGGATAATGAAAAACTGTTTTTT.

Regarding this clone: This specimen includes other DNA sequences encoding the same CDR3. The gene calls are TRBV5-4 and TRBJ1-4; 7 bases are shared with TRBD1. The CDR3 runs to 16 residues. Trimming removed 0 bases from V and 0 bases from J; junction bases left unmatched: 2. Looked up from germline, CDR1 is SGHNT and CDR2 is YYREEE (reference sequence). The DNA for the CDR3 is TGTGCCAGCAGCTTGGGACAGGGCGCAACTAATGAAAAACTGTTTTTT. It specifies CASSLGQGATNEKLFF.

The chain recombines TRBV18 with TRBJ2-7; 9 bases match TRBD1. This CDR3 is built from 17 residues. Germline CDR1 KGHSH, CDR2 LQKENI. Germline trimming cut 4 bases from V and 0 bases from J; bases unmatched to any gene: 10. The CDR3 spells CASSLGTGRGFSYEQYF. The CDR3 DNA reads TGTGCCAGCTCACTCGGGACAGGGAGAGGTTTCTCCTACGAGCAGTACTTC.

The V gene is TRBV13, the J gene TRBJ2-7; TRBD2 agrees at 8 bases. The V gene end was trimmed by 5 bases and the J gene end by 2 bases; junction bases not matched to a gene: 5. CDR1 PRHDT and CDR2 FYEKMQ come from the germline V gene (reference sequence). This CDR3 comprises 14 residues. The CDR3 sequence: CASSISGGAYEQYF. As DNA, the CDR3 is TGTGCCAGCAGCATCAGCGGGGGAGCCTACGAGCAGTACTTC.

Details on this clone: Other DNA sequences in this specimen translate into the identical CDR3. The V and J genes are TRBV5-4 and TRBJ2-7; TRBD1 matches at 9 bases. This CDR3 spans 13 amino acids. Germline lookup yields CDR1 SGHNT and CDR2 YYREEE (reference sequence). V lost 4 bases and J lost 4; bases outside the gene matches: 3. CDR3 bases: TGTGCCAGCAGCCCGGACAGGGGATACGAGCAGTACTTC. Its translation: CASSPDRGYEQYF.

This chain joins TRBV4-1 and TRBJ2-1, with TRBD2 matching 12 bases. This CDR3 has 16 amino acids. The germline V gene encodes CDR1 MGHRA and CDR2 YSYEKL. The junction had 5 bases not matched to a gene; V was cut back by 4 bases and J by 4 bases. The CDR3: CASSLSTSGSYNEQFF. The CDR3 DNA is TGCGCCAGCAGCCTTTCGACTAGCGGGAGTTACAATGAGCAGTTCTTC.

This clone came up a few times. The rearrangement uses TRBV19 and TRBJ1-4; the D gene is possibly TRBD1 (6 bases). The V gene lost 7 bases and the J gene lost 7 bases, with 16 bases spanning the gap. Germline V gene data show CDR1 as LNHDA and CDR2 as SQIVND (reference sequence). This CDR3 contains 14 residues. The chain's CDR3 is CASISGALGEKLFF. The CDR3 DNA follows: TGTGCCAGTATATCGGGGGCGCTTGGTGAAAAACTGTTTTTT.

The chain links TRBV5-6 to TRBJ2-3, with D tentatively TRBD2 (5 bases). This CDR3 has 13 amino acids. Trimming left V 5 bases short and J 3 bases short, with 10 bases between. The germline CDR1 and CDR2 sequences are SGHDT and YYEEEE. The CDR3 here is CASRSSGTDTQYF. The CDR3 nucleotides read TGTGCCAGCAGATCGTCGGGAACAGATACGCAGTATTTT.

Worth noting for this clone: Other DNA sequences in this sample translate to the same CDR3. V gene TRBV5-1 combines with J gene TRBJ2-7; TRBD2 is a possible D gene (5 bases). The germline V gene encodes CDR1 SGHRS and CDR2 YFSETQ. The CDR3 length is 15 residues. V lost 0 bases, J lost 0 bases, and 10 bases lay in between. This CDR3 reads CASSLGVGVSYEQYF. CDR3 in DNA: TGCGCCAGCAGCTTGGGCGTGGGAGTCTCCTACGAGCAGTACTTC.

On this clone itself: At one end, the junction sequence differs from germline, possibly due to a read error. The chain employs TRBV6-5 and TRBJ1-1; 7 nucleotides agree with TRBD1. The CDR3 is 15 amino acids. Germline CDR1 reads MNHEY; CDR2 reads SVGAGI. The CDR3 nucleotides are TGTGCCAGCAGCTACTGGGGGACAGCAAACACTGAAGCTTTCTTT. Translation gives CASSYWGTANTEAFF.

This rearrangement joins TRBV2 to TRBJ1-6; D gene ambiguous. V dropped 4 bases and J dropped 8 bases, with 15 bases sitting between them. The CDR3 is 15 residues long. CDR1 SNHLY and CDR2 FYNNEI come from the germline V gene. The CDR3 nucleotides read TGTGCCAGCAGTGCTGTGGTTATAGGGTATTCACCCCTCCACTTT. Amino acids: CASSAVVIGYSPLHF.

The chain has TRBV7-6 and TRBJ2-5; 9 bases line up with TRBD2. J was trimmed by 5 bases and V by 5 bases; bases with no gene match: 15. The CDR3 extends over 17 amino acids. CDR1 is SGHVS, CDR2 FNYEAQ, per germline. The DNA of the CDR3 is TGTGCCAGCAGCGAGAAGGGCCAGGGACTAGCATCGGAGACCCAGTACTTC. Translating gives CASSEKGQGLASETQYF.

The gene calls are TRBV7-9 and TRBJ1-2; no definite D call. Between the trimmed V and J ends, which lost 1 base and 0 bases, there was a span of 6 bases. The CDR3 extends over 14 amino acids. Germline CDR1 and CDR2: SEHNR and FQNEAQ (reference sequence). CDR3 coding DNA: TGTGCCAGCAGCTTAGGGGAGACTAACTATGGCTACACCTTC. This encodes CASSLGETNYGYTF.

The rearrangement uses TRBV4-3 and TRBJ1-3, with D unresolved. The V end was cut by 0 bases, the J end by 2 bases, with 20 bases between. Germline CDR1 is LGHNA and CDR2 is YSLEER. The length of the CDR3 is 19 residues. The CDR3 reads CASSQDRDTSSWPGNTIYF. The CDR3 nucleotides read TGCGCCAGCAGCCAAGATAGAGACACCTCATCCTGGCCTGGAAACACCATATATTTT.

This rearrangement joins TRBV7-9 to TRBJ2-4; D is unresolved. This CDR3 comprises 16 residues. V was pared by 5 bases and J by 0 bases, with 14 bases between. Per the germline V gene, CDR1 is SEHNR and CDR2 is FQNEAQ (reference sequence). CDR3 protein: CASSTDLILAKNIQYF. DNA of the CDR3: TGTGCCAGCAGCACCGACCTAATTCTAGCCAAAAACATTCAGTACTTC.

This sequence joins TRBV10-3 and TRBJ1-2; D is uncertain. CDR3 size: 11 residues. V gave up 2 bases and J gave up 10 bases, with 8 bases separating them. Germline lookup yields CDR1 ENHRY and CDR2 SYGVKD. The DNA of the CDR3 is TGTGCCATCAGTGAGGGCTATCCCTACACCTTC. This gives the protein CAISEGYPYTF.

Of note for this clone: This sample also contains other DNA sequences that code for the same CDR3. V usage is TRBV4-1 and J usage is TRBJ1-5; D is unclear. The CDR3 consists of 14 residues. Germline V gives CDR1 MGHRA, CDR2 YSYEKL. Trimming pared 0 bases from V and 4 bases from J, leaving 7 bases between. In DNA, the CDR3 is TGCGCCAGCAGCCAAGAACGCGGAAATCAGCCCCAGCATTTT. It is translated as CASSQERGNQPQHF.

The V and J genes are TRBV7-9 and TRBJ2-5; TRBD2 agrees at 9 bases. Per the germline V gene, CDR1 is SEHNR and CDR2 is FQNEAQ (reference sequence). The CDR3 runs to 15 residues. J lost 2 bases, V lost 3 bases, and 4 bases had no gene match. The CDR3 protein is CASSFGSGRQETQYF. CDR3 DNA sequence: TGTGCCAGCAGCTTCGGTAGCGGGAGACAAGAGACCCAGTACTTC.